The 25 T cell receptor beta chains listed next were all sequenced from one sample in a study of tumor-infiltrating lymphocytes in primary liver carcinoma. With a constant-region primer, TCR beta cDNA was made from approximately 500 ng of total RNA. Modified slightly, ARM-PCR produced TCR beta libraries over three nested multiplex PCR rounds. A C-beta reverse primer and TRBV1-TRBV30 forward primers served in each of the first two PCR rounds, at 10 cycles apiece. TCRdb reanalysed the multiplex PCR reads using MiXCR and keeps one entry per CDR3 protein. The sample consists of 300,000 to 400,000 distinct CDR3 sequences, 65% of them appearing once. Unsorted whole blood supplied the blood RNA, and germline DNA was isolated too. Sequences were obtained from peripheral blood. The receptors come from a middle-aged man with primary liver carcinoma and hepatitis B virus infection.

The V call is TRBV25-1, the J call TRBJ2-5; D gene ambiguous. Trimming took off 6 bases at V and 4 bases at J, with 9 bases between the two ends. This CDR3 region has 12 residues. Germline values: CDR1 MGHDK, CDR2 SYGVNS. CDR3: CASRGQSETQYF. CDR3 DNA: TGTGCCAGCAGAGGCCAGTCAGAGACCCAGTACTTC.

Remarks on this clonotype: The CDR3 ends on some other residue instead of the conserved phenylalanine or tryptophan, so this is likely a read error. The DNA is left out, because the CDR3 cannot be placed on it with certainty; the CDR3 is given as TCRdb lists it. The chain employs TRBV11-2 and TRBJ2-5; the table calls TRBD1, which could not be checked here. The CDR3 comprises 14 residues, both ends counted. CDR1 and CDR2 (germline): SGHAT, FQNNGV. CDR3 sequence: CASSSTGLGETQYI.

Many counts were recorded for this clonotype. This chain links TRBV29-1 with TRBJ2-5; no definite D call. Germline V CDR1 and CDR2: SQVTM, ANQGSEA. V lost 4 bases and J lost 4, with 10 bases in between. The CDR3 loop spans 12 amino acids. In DNA, the CDR3 is TGCAGCGTTGTTGAAGGCCGAGAGACCCAGTACTTC. As protein: CSVVEGRETQYF.

This clonotype was counted many times. The V gene is TRBV11-2, the J gene TRBJ2-7; D is unresolved. Trimming removed 1 base from V and 1 base from J, with 11 bases in between. This CDR3 has 15 amino acids. Germline CDR1 reads SGHAT; CDR2 reads FQNNGV. The DNA for the CDR3 is TGTGCCAGCAGCTTAGTTTCCGGTACGTCCTACGAGCAGTACTTC. Its translation is CASSLVSGTSYEQYF. The entire variable domain, with the rest obtained from reference TRBV11-2 and TRBJ2-7, is as follows: EAGVAQSPRYKIIEKRQSVAFWCNPISGHATLYWYQQILGQGPKLLIQFQNNGVVDDSQLPKDRFSAERLKGVDSTLKIQPAKLEDSAVYLCASSLVSGTSYEQYFGPGTRLTVT.

The chain couples TRBV12-3 or TRBV12-4 to TRBJ2-3; D not resolved. This CDR3 has 15 residues. V lost 2 bases and J lost 0, with 9 bases in between. Written as DNA, the CDR3 is TGTGCCAGCAGTTTATTCCCAGGTAGCACAGATACGCAGTATTTT. Protein: CASSLFPGSTDTQYF.

Concerning this clonotype: At one of its ends the junction is not consistent with the germline gene, which may arise from a read error. This chain links TRBV4-2 with TRBJ2-7; D is ambiguous. The CDR3 covers 14 residues. Per the germline V gene, CDR1 is LGHNA and CDR2 is YNFKEQ. The CDR3 sequence: CTSRQMTETYEQYF. As DNA, the CDR3 is TGTACCAGCAGACAAATGACTGAGACCTACGAGCAGTACTTC.

A word on this clonotype: One base away lies a much larger clone, so this may be a sequencing read error. The rearrangement uses TRBV4-3 and TRBJ2-2; no reliable D call. This CDR3 spans 13 amino acids. Germline CDR1 and CDR2: LGHNA and YSLEER. In nucleotides, the CDR3 is TGCGCCAGCAGCCAAGAAGGCACCTGGGAGCTGTTTTTT. This codes for CASSQEGTWELFF.

A word on this clonotype: The junction departs from the called germline gene at one end, perhaps through a read error. The chain is built from TRBV12-5 and TRBJ2-2; no firm D call. The CDR3 loop spans 17 amino acids. Germline CDR1 LGHNT, CDR2 FRNRAP. CDR3: CSSGSATGTENTGELFF. The CDR3 region has the DNA TGTTCTAGTGGTTCGGCTACCGGAACAGAAAACACCGGGGAGCTGTTTTTT.

The chain has TRBV28 and TRBJ1-5, with D tentatively TRBD2 (5 bases). The better agreement between TRBJ2-3 and the DNA end casts doubt on the J call. Per germline, CDR1 MDHEN and CDR2 SYDVKM. The CDR3 is made up of 15 amino acids. Written as DNA, the CDR3 is TGTGCCAGCAGTTCCGGAGGCAGCTTCAATCAGCCCCAGTATTTT. Protein product: CASSSGGSFNQPQYF.

On this clonotype: Since no conserved phenylalanine or tryptophan closes the CDR3, a read error is the likely cause. The J gene is TRBJ2-3, the V gene TRBV10-3, with 15 bases identical to TRBD2. The germline V gene has CDR1 ENHRY and CDR2 SYGVKD. With V trimmed by 11 bases and J by 4 bases, 13 bases remained unmatched. The CDR3 runs 17 residues. In DNA form, the CDR3 reads TGTGCCGCCCGTGGACTAGCGGGAGGGCCGGGTTCAGATACGCAGTATTCT. Translated: CAARGLAGGPGSDTQYS.

This clonotype was picked up one time. Relative to the germline gene, one junction end is altered; a read error may explain this. The chain carries TRBV6-2 or TRBV6-3 and TRBJ1-5; unclear D gene. CDR3 length equals 13 residues. Germline V gene data show CDR1 as MNHEY and CDR2 as SVGEGT. Written as DNA, the CDR3 is TGTGCCAGCAGTCCTTATAGCAATCAGCCCCTGCATTTT. It yields the protein CASSPYSNQPLHF.

In its sample, this clonotype was seen a few times. A much larger clone is a single base away; this may be a read error. The chain links TRBV6-2 or TRBV6-3 to TRBJ2-5; D may be TRBD1 or TRBD2 (5 bases each). V was pared by 6 bases and J by 4 bases, with 15 bases between. This CDR3 comprises 14 residues. Germline V CDR1 and CDR2: MNHEY, SVGEGT. The CDR3 DNA follows: TGTGCCAGCAGAACCGGGGCAGGGTTAGAGACCCAGTACTTC. Its translation: CASRTGAGLETQYF.

This clonotype came up a few times. The V call is TRBV7-9, the J call TRBJ2-1; 7 nucleotides line up with TRBD2. This CDR3 comprises 15 residues. Germline CDR1 is SEHNR and CDR2 is FQNEAQ (reference sequence). The V and J ends lost 5 bases and 3 bases, in that order; junction bases with no gene match: 7. CDR3 DNA sequence: TGTGCCAGCAGCCTTCTAGCGGTGAACTACAATGAGCAGTTCTTC. Its translation is CASSLLAVNYNEQFF.

Of note for this clonotype: This may be a read error, as it is one base from a much larger clone. The CDR3 DNA reads TGTGCCATCAGTGATAGTACTGGCGGGGCGTACGAGCAGTACTTC. This sequence encodes CAISDSTGGAYEQYF. This chain connects TRBV10-3 to TRBJ2-7, with D possibly matching TRBD2 (6 bases). V dropped 3 bases and J dropped 4 bases, with 16 bases sitting between them. The CDR3 is 15 amino acids. Germline V gene sequence: CDR1 ENHRY, CDR2 SYGVKD.

In the case of this clonotype: Possible read error: a much larger clone is one base away. The gene calls are TRBV6-1 and TRBJ2-3; weak D call: TRBD1 (6 bases). The CDR3 is made up of 14 amino acids. Germline CDR1 MNHNS, CDR2 SASEGT. DNA of the CDR3: TGTGCCAGCAGGGAGAGGGACAACACAGATACGCGGTATTTT. As protein: CASRERDNTDTRYF.

A word on this clonotype: The CDR3 ends on some other residue instead of the conserved phenylalanine or tryptophan, so this is likely a read error. The chain uses TRBV4-3 and TRBJ2-5, with D possibly TRBD2 on 6 matching bases. This CDR3 region has 13 residues. Germline V gives CDR1 LGHNA, CDR2 YSLEER. The V end lost 7 bases, the J end lost 4 bases, and 13 bases lay between the germline ends. The CDR3 nucleotides are TGCGCCAGCATCCCGGGAGTCGGAGAGACCCAGTACCTC. This encodes CASIPGVGETQYL.

The V and J genes are TRBV11-2 and TRBJ1-1; D gene ambiguous. CDR3 size: 11 residues. Looked up from germline, CDR1 is SGHAT and CDR2 is FQNNGV. The V gene lost 5 bases and the J gene lost 8 bases, with 9 bases spanning the gap. Here the CDR3 reads CASSMEGEAFF. DNA of the CDR3: TGTGCCAGCAGCATGGAGGGCGAAGCTTTCTTT.

This clonotype has only one observation. The chain uses TRBV11-2 and TRBJ2-2; 10 nucleotides line up with TRBD1. From germline, CDR1 is SGHAT and CDR2 FQNNGV. This CDR3 contains 17 residues. V dropped 4 bases and J dropped 12; count of bases not matched to a gene: 17. The chain's CDR3 is CASSSAEGTGDHMKLFF. CDR3 coding DNA: TGTGCCAGCAGCTCGGCGGAGGGGACAGGGGATCACATGAAGCTGTTTTTT.

This clonotype was observed at least ten times. The V gene is TRBV6-6, the J gene TRBJ2-5; 9 bases map to TRBD2. Germline V lookup: CDR1 MNHNY, CDR2 SVGAGI (reference sequence). Trimming took 7 bases from V and 3 from J; bases not matched to a gene: 3. The CDR3 loop spans 13 amino acids. CDR3 protein: CASTRTSEETQYF. CDR3 DNA sequence: TGTGCCAGCACCCGGACTAGCGAAGAGACCCAGTACTTC.

On this clonotype: Likely a read error: the CDR3 ends without its conserved phenylalanine or tryptophan. The CDR3 nucleotides read TGTGCCAGCAGTGGGGCGGGAGACCATATTTACGAGCAGTACCTC. Translating gives CASSGAGDHIYEQYL. This sequence joins TRBV6-2 or TRBV6-3 and TRBJ2-7; 7 bases line up with TRBD2. J lost 4 bases, V lost 5 bases, and 11 bases had no gene match. CDR3 length: 15 residues. The V gene's germline CDR1 is MNHEY and CDR2 SVGEGT.

This clonotype was seen only once. One junction end does not reproduce the germline sequence, and a read error may be involved. This sequence joins TRBV6-5 and TRBJ2-3; D call uncertain. Germline V lookup: CDR1 MNHEY, CDR2 SVGAGI. CDR3 size: 13 residues. The CDR3 loop is CASSFSGTDKQYF. In DNA form, the CDR3 reads TGTGCCAGTAGTTTTTCAGGCACAGATAAACAGTATTTT.

Note on this clonotype: A much larger clone lies a single base off, so this may be a read error. The J gene is TRBJ2-3, the V gene TRBV28; either TRBD1 or TRBD2 may fit D (6 bases each). V gave up 6 bases and J gave up 0 bases, with 19 bases separating them. This CDR3 contains 17 residues. Germline V gene sequence: CDR1 MDHEN, CDR2 SYDVKM. DNA for the CDR3: TGTGCCAGCAGCCACCTAGGACGGGGGCCTAGCACAGATACGCAGTATTTT. This codes for CASSHLGRGPSTDTQYF.

To note about this clonotype: A read error may explain this, as a much larger clone is one base away. CDR3 protein: CASSQDRTSVRGNNEQFF. The CDR3 nucleotides read TGCGCCAGCAGCCAAGATAGGACTAGCGTGAGAGGGAACAATGAGCAGTTCTTC. This sequence joins TRBV4-3 and TRBJ2-1, with 9 positions matching TRBD2. CDR3 length equals 18 residues. V shed 0 bases, J shed 5 bases, and the junction held 11 bases outside the gene matches. CDR1 and CDR2 from the germline V gene are LGHNA and YSLEER.

A remark on this clonotype: A much more abundant neighbour one base away suggests this may be a read error. This chain connects TRBV5-6 to TRBJ2-1, with a possible D match to TRBD2 (6 bases). Germline CDR1 is SGHDT and CDR2 is YYEEEE. The germline V and J ends were trimmed by 1 base and 0 bases, with 11 bases remaining between them. This CDR3 has 16 amino acids. CDR3 sequence (DNA): TGTGCCAGCAGCTTGACGGGACTGAGCTCCTACAATGAGCAGTTCTTC. It is translated as CASSLTGLSSYNEQFF.

This rearrangement joins TRBV6-1 to TRBJ2-1, with D possibly matching TRBD1 (5 bases). CDR3 length: 11 residues. Trimming took off 10 bases at V and 9 bases at J, with 13 bases between the two ends. From germline, CDR1 is MNHNS and CDR2 SASEGT. The CDR3 DNA reads TGTGCCACAGAGACAGTTTTTGAGCAGTTCTTC. Translation: CATETVFEQFF.